A selection of T cell receptor beta chains follows, all from one sample in a study of OX40 agonist ivuxolimab in advanced cancers. The protocol was immunoSEQ multiplex PCR, while the TCRdb copy is restricted to in-frame clones and leaves out a portion. The table lists about 46,000 clones, 89% of them singletons. Sequencing was performed on CD4+ or CD8+ T cells sorted from blood, taken in a trial of the OX40 agonist ivuxolimab. These receptors all stem from an adult with an advanced solid tumor such as melanoma, head and neck, liver or kidney cancer. The CDR3 runs from the conserved cysteine through the conserved F or W. D genes are given only for firm matches. The listing skips clone size in some rows; elsewhere it reads once, few, many or a size class.

d_call,v_call,j_call,clone_size,cdr3_aa,cdr3_nt
TRBD2,TRBV27,TRBJ2-4,NA,CASQTSGTTIQYF,TGTGCCAGTCAAACTAGCGGGACCACCATTCAGTACTTC
TRBD1,TRBV7-9,TRBJ1-1,NA,CASSQTGMNTEAFF,TGTGCCAGCAGCCAGACAGGGATGAACACTGAAGCTTTCTTT
NA,TRBV15,TRBJ1-5,few,CATSRVRENQPQHF,TGTGCCACCAGCAGAGTAAGGGAAAATCAGCCCCAGCATTTT
TRBD1,TRBV28,TRBJ2-5,NA,CASSLIQTGTLGETQYF,TGTGCCAGCAGTTTAATTCAGACAGGGACCCTCGGGGAGACCCAGTACTTC
TRBD1,TRBV19,TRBJ1-1,NA,CASSQWTGNTEAFF,TGTGCCAGTAGTCAATGGACAGGGAACACTGAAGCTTTCTTT
NA,TRBV27,TRBJ1-2,NA,CASSPKQDNYGYTF,TGTGCCAGCAGTCCCAAACAGGATAACTATGGCTACACCTTC
TRBD1,TRBV11-2,TRBJ1-3,NA,CASSSTGFGNTIYF,TGTGCCAGCAGCTCGACAGGGTTTGGAAACACCATATATTTT
NA,TRBV27,TRBJ1-6,few,CASSLAGAYNSPLHF,TGTGCCAGCAGCCTCGCGGGGGCATATAATTCACCCCTCCACTTT
TRBD2,TRBV30,TRBJ2-1,few,CAWSVDGGVYNEQFF,TGTGCCTGGAGTGTGGACGGGGGGGTTTACAATGAGCAGTTCTTC
NA,TRBV6-6,TRBJ2-1,NA,CASRGPGQQFF,TGTGCCAGCAGGGGTCCGGGCCAACAGTTCTTC
TRBD1,TRBV28,TRBJ2-1,NA,CASSRQGGSYNEQFF,TGTGCCAGCAGCCGACAGGGTGGTTCGTACAATGAGCAGTTCTTC
NA,TRBV5-1,TRBJ2-4,NA,CASSPGRLAKNIQYF,TGCGCCAGCAGCCCGGGACGGTTAGCCAAAAACATTCAGTACTTC
TRBD2,TRBV19,TRBJ2-1,NA,CASSAPRGGSSYNEQFF,TGTGCCAGTAGTGCCCCCCGGGGAGGGAGCTCCTACAATGAGCAGTTCTTC
TRBD2,TRBV18,TRBJ2-2,NA,CASSPQTPGLAGPNTGELFF,TGTGCCAGCTCACCCCAAACGCCGGGACTAGCGGGGCCGAACACCGGGGAGCTGTTTTTT
NA,TRBV14,TRBJ2-7,once,CASSQVSGPFYEQYF,TGTGCCAGCAGCCAAGTATCTGGACCCTTTTACGAGCAGTACTTC
TRBD2,TRBV5-6,TRBJ2-6,few,CASSFREGFSGANVLTF,TGTGCCAGCAGCTTTAGGGAGGGCTTCTCTGGGGCCAACGTCCTGACTTTC
NA,TRBV9,TRBJ2-3,NA,CASGGGPGLRRTSTDTQYF,TGTGCCAGCGGAGGGGGGCCTGGATTGCGCCGAACTAGCACAGATACGCAGTATTTT
NA,TRBV4-1,TRBJ1-4,once,CASSQGNIGEKLFF,TGCGCCAGCAGCCAAGGGAACATCGGTGAAAAACTGTTTTTT
TRBD1,TRBV27,TRBJ2-4,NA,CASTSRYSGGGGNIQYF,TGTGCCAGCACTTCCCGCTACTCAGGGGGCGGTGGAAACATTCAGTACTTC
TRBD1,TRBV2,TRBJ2-7,once,CASRLKGDSPYEQYF,TGTGCCAGCAGGCTGAAAGGGGACAGTCCCTACGAGCAGTACTTC
NA,TRBV28,TRBJ1-1,NA,CASSFSAMRRETEAFF,TGTGCCAGCAGTTTTTCGGCGATGCGGAGGGAGACTGAAGCTTTCTTT
NA,TRBV5-6,TRBJ1-5,once,CASSLGQKYSNQPQHF,TGTGCCAGCAGCCTAGGACAGAAATATAGCAATCAGCCCCAGCATTTT
NA,TRBV4-3,TRBJ1-2,NA,CASSQAGHFYGYTF,TGCGCCAGCAGCCAAGCCGGACACTTCTATGGCTACACCTTC
TRBD2,TRBV28,TRBJ2-7,NA,CASSAPTSVSPREQYF,TGTGCCAGCAGTGCCCCGACTAGCGTGTCGCCGCGGGAGCAGTACTTC
NA,TRBV29-1,TRBJ1-4,once,CSVTVGGNEKLFF,TGCAGCGTTACAGTCGGCGGGAATGAAAAACTGTTTTTT
TRBD1,TRBV9,TRBJ1-3,NA,CASSPGDSTFGNTIYF,TGTGCCAGCAGCCCAGGGGACAGTACTTTCGGAAACACCATATATTTT
NA,TRBV2,TRBJ2-7,NA,CASEQGSSYEQYF,TGTGCCAGCGAGCAGGGGAGCTCCTACGAGCAGTACTTC
NA,TRBV10-1,TRBJ1-6,NA,CASSESYNSPLHF,TGCGCCAGCAGTGAAAGCTATAATTCACCCCTCCACTTT
NA,TRBV2,TRBJ1-4,NA,CASSWLSGASEKLFF,TGTGCCAGCAGTTGGTTATCCGGGGCGAGCGAAAAACTGTTTTTT
NA,TRBV28,TRBJ2-7,NA,CASSPRPIGGIHEQYF,TGTGCCAGCAGTCCCCGTCCGATTGGAGGCATTCACGAGCAGTACTTC
NA,TRBV5-6,TRBJ1-2,NA,CASSPGPTNYGYTF,TGTGCCAGCAGCCCGGGACCTACTAACTATGGCTACACCTTC
NA,TRBV19,TRBJ1-5,NA,CASSFQDTYVDNQPQHF,TGTGCCAGTAGTTTCCAGGACACGTACGTGGACAATCAGCCCCAGCATTTT
TRBD1,TRBV4-1,TRBJ2-7,once,CASSHPGQGYEQYF,TGCGCCAGCAGCCATCCGGGACAGGGTTACGAGCAGTACTTC
TRBD2,TRBV10-3,TRBJ2-3,NA,CAIRRTSGSGTDTQYF,TGTGCCATCAGGCGGACTAGCGGGAGCGGCACAGATACGCAGTATTTT
NA,TRBV7-9,TRBJ2-7,once,CASSRTYEQYF,TGTGCCAGCAGCCGTACTTACGAGCAGTACTTC
NA,TRBV19,TRBJ1-4,NA,CASRIRAPNEKLFF,TGTGCCAGTAGAATCCGGGCCCCTAATGAAAAACTGTTTTTT
TRBD2,TRBV27,TRBJ2-1,once,CASSSSGGAYNEQFF,TGTGCCAGCAGTTCAAGCGGGGGCGCTTACAATGAGCAGTTCTTC
NA,TRBV6-5,TRBJ1-6,NA,CASSHTTNPNSPLHF,TGTGCCAGCAGTCACACGACAAATCCTAATTCACCCCTCCACTTT
NA,TRBV10-3,TRBJ1-4,NA,CAISPVSNEKLFF,TGTGCCATCAGTCCAGTCAGTAATGAAAAACTGTTTTTT
NA,TRBV9,TRBJ1-3,NA,CASTSGSGNTIYF,TGTGCCAGCACCTCGGGGTCTGGAAACACCATATATTTT
TRBD2,TRBV7-3,TRBJ2-2,NA,CASSPVGTGGTGELFF,TGTGCCAGCAGCCCAGTCGGGACCGGGGGGACCGGGGAGCTGTTTTTT
NA,TRBV9,TRBJ2-7,NA,CASSVGAEAYEQYF,TGTGCCAGCAGCGTAGGCGCAGAGGCCTACGAGCAGTACTTC
NA,TRBV15,TRBJ1-5,NA,CATSRDGRDSNQPQHF,TGTGCCACCAGCAGAGATGGGCGGGATAGCAATCAGCCCCAGCATTTT
NA,TRBV7-3,TRBJ2-2,few,CASSLNSAGELFF,TGTGCCAGCAGCTTAAATAGCGCCGGGGAGCTGTTTTTT
TRBD2,TRBV6-1,TRBJ2-1,NA,CASSLLAGALNEQFF,TGTGCCAGCAGTCTTCTAGCGGGAGCTCTCAATGAGCAGTTCTTC
NA,TRBV9,TRBJ2-3,NA,CASSKGDLGGADTQYF,TGTGCCAGCAGCAAAGGGGACCTAGGCGGGGCAGATACGCAGTATTTT
TRBD1,TRBV11-2,TRBJ1-1,once,CASSLKGAGRLNTEAFF,TGTGCCAGCAGCTTAAAGGGGGCAGGGCGCCTTAACACTGAAGCTTTCTTT
TRBD2,TRBV4-1,TRBJ2-1,few,CASSQDPGLAANEQFF,TGCGCCAGCAGCCAGGATCCGGGACTAGCGGCCAATGAGCAGTTCTTC
NA,TRBV6-1,TRBJ2-4,once,CASSDPNAKNIQYF,TGTGCCAGCAGTGATCCTAATGCCAAAAACATTCAGTACTTC
TRBD2,TRBV6-6,TRBJ2-4,NA,CASGGSENIQYF,TGTGCCAGCGGCGGGAGTGAAAACATTCAGTACTTC
TRBD1,TRBV4-1,TRBJ2-1,NA,CASSPFSGQYYNEQFF,TGCGCCAGCAGCCCGTTTTCGGGACAGTACTACAATGAGCAGTTCTTC
TRBD1,TRBV11-2,TRBJ2-4,NA,CASSLGQGANIQYF,TGTGCCAGCAGCTTAGGGCAGGGGGCCAACATTCAGTACTTC
TRBD1,TRBV19,TRBJ1-2,NA,CASTNPGQGTYGYTF,TGTGCCAGTACCAACCCGGGACAGGGGACCTATGGCTACACCTTC